This T cell receptor beta chain was sequenced in a study of shared clonotypes between healthy human individuals. Study findings and constraints: Sampling involved blood alone; tissue repertoires likely differ.

As to this clone: Its specificity is unknown.

There were no recent acute infections or vaccinations among the donors, who were healthy HIV-negative adults. The method was immunoSEQ multiplex PCR; TCRdb's version includes in-frame clones alone and lacks a portion of them. The data hold millions of clones, with 95% observed a single time. This sequence was found in a man between 18 and 35 years old in good health. Material: naive CD4+ T cells sorted from blood. The sample's subset: CD45RA+ positively selected.

CDR3 sequence: CASSEGTWIYNEQFF. The CDR3 coding sequence is TGTGCCAGCAGCGAAGGGACATGGATCTACAATGAGCAGTTCTTC. The V gene is TRBV9, the J gene TRBJ2-1; possible D gene TRBD1, 6 bases. The V end lost 3 bases, the J end lost 3 bases, and 13 bases lay between the germline ends. CDR1 is SGDLS, CDR2 YYNGEE, per germline. The CDR3 has 15 amino acids.